The present T cell receptor beta chain was sequenced within a study of cytomegalovirus exposure and HLA in healthy donors. Study at large: The 120 or so validation repertoires were reported in a later analysis to have been generated on the same platform as the 666 first-cohort repertoires.

The CDR3 spans 15 residues. The J segment lost 2 bases and the V segment lost 4 bases, leaving 8 bases of the junction unmatched. Looked up from germline, CDR1 is SGDLS and CDR2 is YYNGEE. Donors came from a validation cohort of 95 to 150 subjects, distinct from the first 666-subject cohort. General study points: There were 160 or so TCR beta chains listed as cytomegalovirus-associated. It was confirmed in vitro that a few of the CMV-associated chains were specific for CMV antigens.

Profiled with immunoSEQ multiplex PCR; TCRdb holds only in-frame clones, not every one. The sample lists fewer than 250,000 clones, about 83% occurring once. Remarks on this clone: Its specificity is not known.

This receptor was obtained from a man between 18 and 29 years old in good health and CMV-seronegative. Source material: PBMCs. V usage is TRBV9 and J usage is TRBJ2-5, with TRBD2 identical over 7 bases. The CDR3 DNA is TGTGCCAGCAGCTCCAGCCCTAGCGGACAAGAGACCCAGTACTTC. Protein product: CASSSSPSGQETQYF.